The 19 T cell receptor beta chains listed next were all sequenced from one sample in a study of blood T cell repertoires in COVID-19. The method was immunoSEQ multiplex PCR; TCRdb's version includes in-frame clones alone and lacks a portion of them. The sample carries a few hundred thousand clones, roughly 80% recorded once. Source material: peripheral blood. The source is an older man with acute or convalescent COVID-19.

The chain is built from TRBV7-9 and TRBJ1-3, with 8 bases lining up with TRBD1. This CDR3 has 15 residues. With 4 bases clipped from V and 0 bases from J, the junction kept 2 bases outside the gene matches. Per the germline V gene, CDR1 is SEHNR and CDR2 is FQNEAQ (reference sequence). The CDR3 DNA sequence: TGTGCCAGCAGCTCGGACAGGGACTCTGGAAACACCATATATTTT. It encodes CASSSDRDSGNTIYF.

The rearrangement uses TRBV27 and TRBJ2-1; 9 bases match TRBD2. Germline CDR1 MNHEY, CDR2 SMNVEV (reference sequence). The junction had 3 bases not matched to a gene; V was cut back by 2 bases and J by 4 bases. The CDR3 covers 15 residues. The CDR3 loop is CASSLKRGAYNEQFF. CDR3 in DNA: TGTGCCAGCAGTTTAAAGCGGGGGGCGTACAATGAGCAGTTCTTC.

V is TRBV11-2 and J is TRBJ2-5; possible D gene TRBD1, 6 bases. The CDR3 extends over 15 amino acids. Germline V CDR1 and CDR2: SGHAT, FQNNGV. The V end was cut by 6 bases, the J end by 3 bases, with 17 bases between. This chain's CDR3 is CASRKSGRGEETQYF. CDR3 sequence (DNA): TGTGCCAGCAGGAAGTCGGGCAGGGGTGAAGAGACCCAGTACTTC.

J is TRBJ2-7 and V is TRBV30; 7 positions match TRBD2. V was clipped by 0 bases and J by 7 bases; unmatched bases: 12. This CDR3 spans 15 amino acids. Looked up from germline, CDR1 is GTSNPN and CDR2 is SVGIG (reference sequence). The CDR3 reads CAWSVHGTKWEEQYF. Written as DNA, the CDR3 is TGTGCCTGGAGTGTACATGGGACTAAGTGGGAAGAGCAGTACTTC.

This sequence joins TRBV7-2 and TRBJ2-7, with TRBD2 matching over 10 bases. V trimming: 4 bases; J trimming: 6 bases; junction bases outside the gene matches: 6. This CDR3 comprises 14 residues. Germline V gene sequence: CDR1 SGHTA, CDR2 FQGNSA. The CDR3 reads CASSSPGLATEQYF. CDR3 nucleotides: TGTGCCAGCAGCTCACCGGGACTAGCGACCGAGCAGTACTTC.

V usage is TRBV6-6 and J usage is TRBJ2-7, with D maybe TRBD1 (6 bases). Trimming cost V 0 bases and J 1 base, with 13 bases left between them. The CDR3 contains 16 residues. CDR1 and CDR2 (germline): MNHNY, SVGAGI (reference sequence). CDR3 in DNA: TGTGCCAGCAGTTACTCGACAGGACGGTGGTCCTACGAGCAGTACTTC. Translated, it gives CASSYSTGRWSYEQYF.

This clone was seen more than once but under ten times. The chain has TRBV10-3 and TRBJ1-1; D possibly corresponds to TRBD1 (5 bases). V shed 0 bases and J shed 10 bases, with 12 bases lying between them. The CDR3 is made up of 13 amino acids. The germline V gene has CDR1 ENHRY and CDR2 SYGVKD. The CDR3: CAISESGDPVAFF. CDR3 sequence (DNA): TGTGCCATCAGTGAGTCAGGGGATCCGGTAGCTTTCTTT.

CDR3 nucleotides: TGTGCCAGCAGCCGTGACAGGGCAGGGGAGACCCAGTACTTC. As protein: CASSRDRAGETQYF. The rearrangement joins TRBV27 to TRBJ2-5; 7 bases agree with TRBD1. The CDR3 consists of 14 residues. Losses at the gene ends were 6 bases for V and 5 bases for J; bases not matched to a gene: 9. Germline CDR1 reads MNHEY; CDR2 reads SMNVEV (reference sequence).

The J gene is TRBJ2-7, the V gene TRBV19, with 8 positions matching TRBD1. CDR3 length: 16 amino acids. Germline V gene data show CDR1 as LNHDA and CDR2 as SQIVND (reference sequence). V lost 5 bases, J lost 0 bases, and 9 bases stayed unmatched. DNA for the CDR3: TGTGCCAGTAGTCGCAGGACAGGGCTTTACTCCTACGAGCAGTACTTC. Translating it yields CASSRRTGLYSYEQYF.

The chain has TRBV5-6 and TRBJ2-3; 12 bases map to TRBD2. CDR3 length equals 15 residues. Germline assignment: CDR1 SGHDT and CDR2 YYEEEE. The ends lost 0 bases at V and 6 bases at J; junction bases unmatched: 2. The DNA for the CDR3 is TGTGCCAGCAGCTTGGCCGGACTAGCGGGGGATACGCAGTATTTT. Its protein product is CASSLAGLAGDTQYF.

The J gene is TRBJ1-6, the V gene TRBV15; D not certain. Per the germline V gene, CDR1 is LNHNV and CDR2 is YYDKDF (reference sequence). Trimming stripped 1 base from V and 10 bases from J, with 8 bases between. CDR3 size: 13 residues. The CDR3 here is CATSRASESPLHF. Written as DNA, the CDR3 is TGTGCCACCAGCAGAGCTTCTGAGTCACCCCTCCACTTT.

This clone was seen a single time. J is TRBJ1-3 and V is TRBV20-1, with 10 bases aligning to TRBD1. The CDR3 loop spans 15 amino acids. Per the germline V gene, CDR1 is DFQATT and CDR2 is SNEGSKA (reference sequence). Unmatched junction bases numbered 4, after V lost 3 bases and J lost 2 bases. CDR3 in amino acids: CSASSGTGAGNTIYF. CDR3 nucleotides: TGCAGTGCTAGTTCGGGGACAGGGGCTGGAAACACCATATATTTT.

Written as DNA, the CDR3 is TGTGCCAGCAGCTTTCCTGCAGACAGGGGGGTACGGACTAATGAAAAACTGTTTTTT. Protein: CASSFPADRGVRTNEKLFF. V and J are TRBV7-2 and TRBJ1-4; the match to TRBD1 covers 9 bases. V lost 3 bases to trimming and J lost 2 bases; unmatched junction nucleotides: 13. Germline V gene sequence: CDR1 SGHTA, CDR2 FQGNSA. CDR3 size: 19 residues.

A remark on this clone: Other DNA sequences in the same sample also yield this CDR3. The gene calls are TRBV18 and TRBJ2-3, with 9 bases lining up with TRBD1. This CDR3 region has 14 residues. With 6 bases clipped from V and 3 bases from J, the junction kept 4 bases outside the gene matches. Germline-derived CDR1 and CDR2 are KGHSH and LQKENI. CDR3 DNA: TGTGCCAGCTCTCCAGACAGGGGGACAGATACGCAGTATTTT. Translating it yields CASSPDRGTDTQYF.

The gene calls are TRBV5-4 and TRBJ2-3; the match to TRBD2 covers 8 bases. The junction had 7 bases not matched to a gene; V was cut back by 2 bases and J by 5 bases. This CDR3 is 15 amino acids long. Germline V CDR1 and CDR2: SGHNT, YYREEE (reference sequence). The CDR3 loop reads CASSFGGRSRDTQYF. The CDR3 DNA reads as TGTGCCAGCAGCTTCGGCGGGAGGAGTCGAGATACGCAGTATTTT.

This clone was counted only a few times. The CDR3 DNA reads as TGTGCCAGTAGGGTCGGGACAGATCGTTCTAATTCACCCCTCCACTTT. It specifies CASRVGTDRSNSPLHF. This chain joins TRBV19 and TRBJ1-6; 7 bases align to TRBD1. The CDR3 loop spans 16 amino acids. The J segment lost 6 bases and the V segment lost 6 bases, leaving 11 bases of the junction unmatched. CDR1 is LNHDA, CDR2 SQIVND, per germline (reference sequence).

CDR3: CAISDPTRQGAVSDTQYF. CDR3 bases: TGTGCCATCAGTGACCCGACCCGACAGGGGGCGGTCTCCGATACGCAGTATTTT. This sequence joins TRBV10-3 and TRBJ2-3, with 10 bases aligning to TRBD1. V shed 3 bases and J 6 bases; nucleotides not matched to a gene: 15. CDR3 length equals 18 residues. Germline lookup yields CDR1 ENHRY and CDR2 SYGVKD.

V is TRBV4-1 and J is TRBJ2-3, with 8 bases matching TRBD2. Unmatched junction bases numbered 2, after V lost 2 bases and J lost 1 base. This CDR3 comprises 15 residues. Germline V gene sequence: CDR1 MGHRA, CDR2 YSYEKL. In DNA, the CDR3 is TGCGCCAGCAGCCAACCGGGACTAGGCACAGATACGCAGTATTTT. Translated, it gives CASSQPGLGTDTQYF.

The chain uses TRBV27 and TRBJ1-2; D gene uncertain. Germline CDR1 and CDR2: MNHEY and SMNVEV (reference sequence). The V end was cut by 3 bases, the J end by 4 bases, with 9 bases between. CDR3 length: 13 amino acids. CDR3 sequence: CASSLRRGYGYTF. The CDR3 DNA follows: TGTGCCAGCAGTTTGAGGCGAGGCTATGGCTACACCTTC.